This TCR beta chain comes out of a study of blood T cells in healthy people across ages. A remark on this clonotype: Its target is not known.

The study's findings and limits: Naive CD4+ cell counts and diversity both ran higher in long-lived than in aged donors. Changes in expanded clonotypes were possibly confounded, as the CMV status of donors was unknown. Among T cells, TCR beta diversity per million cells dropped roughly linearly as age rose.

PCR was performed a second time for roughly 6 to 12 cycles using a sample-barcoded 5' primer and a J-beta primer mix. Tags on each cDNA molecule came from a template-switch adaptor with 12 random nucleotides. TCRdb ran MiXCR on the 5' RACE reads and lists one entry per CDR3 protein. The repertoire holds roughly 1.5 million distinct CDR3 sequences, with approximately 43% as singletons. The CDR3 has 13 residues. V lost 7 bases and J 4 bases, leaving 13 bases between the germline ends. The rearrangement joins TRBV12-3 or TRBV12-4 to TRBJ1-1; D unresolved. The sequencing sample was made of blood. The TCR was taken from a woman aged 18 to 35 in good health. The CDR3 bases are TGTGCCAGCACCCCCGGGGTAAGCACTGAAGCTTTCTTT. The encoded protein is CASTPGVSTEAFF.